This TCR beta chain was profiled in a study of OX40 agonist ivuxolimab in advanced cancers. Assay used: immunoSEQ multiplex PCR; TCRdb lists only in-frame clones, some missing. This repertoire shows roughly 75,000 clones, over 90% found once; its top ten account for less than 7%. Sampling times: baseline, cycle 4 day 1, cycle 7 day 1. The V gene's germline CDR1 is MNHEY and CDR2 SMNVEV (reference sequence). V dropped 6 bases and J dropped 8 bases, with 13 bases sitting between them. CDR3 size: 12 residues. The clonotype was recovered from an adult with an advanced solid tumor such as melanoma, head and neck, liver or kidney cancer. The starting material was CD4+ or CD8+ T cells sorted from blood, obtained in a trial of the OX40 agonist ivuxolimab. The genes are TRBV27 and TRBJ1-1; possibly TRBD1 for D (6 bases). In nucleotides, the CDR3 is TGTGCCAGCAGGGACGGGACATACGAAGCTTTCTTT. As protein: CASRDGTYEAFF.